The 32 T cell receptor beta chains reported below all come from one sample, sequenced in a study of T cells in women clearing cervical HPV infection. Clones were read by immunoSEQ multiplex PCR, and TCRdb kept only the in-frame ones, dropping some. This table lists fewer than 35,000 clones. The material sequenced was blood buffy coat. The receptors were sampled from a woman aged 18 to 75 with a cervical HPV16 infection that either progressed to CIN3+ or cleared (not recorded which).

Comments on this clone: The read gets to within 3 residues of the CDR3 end, and the germline J gene fills in the rest. The chain employs TRBV20-1 and TRBJ2-5, with D perhaps matching TRBD1 (5 bases). CDR3 size: 13 residues. With 0 bases removed from V and 5 bases from J, the gap between germline ends came to 10 bases. Germline loops: CDR1 DFQATT, CDR2 SNEGSKA (reference sequence). Partial CDR3 DNA: TGCAGTGCTAGAGATTCAGGGCTCGAGACC. It encodes CSARDSGLET. The full CDR3 is CSARDSGLETQYF.

Of note for this clone: Coverage ceases 3 residues before the CDR3 finishes, and the germline J gene fills in the end. The V gene is TRBV2, the J gene TRBJ1-2; weak D call: TRBD1 (5 bases). V lost 7 bases and J 6 bases, leaving 12 bases between the germline ends. From germline, CDR1 is SNHLY and CDR2 FYNNEI. The CDR3 spans 12 residues. The CDR3 DNA, read in part, is TGTGCCAGCACGCAGGGTTTCGATGGC. Translated: CASTQGFDG. The whole CDR3 sequence reads CASTQGFDGYTF.

As for this clone: Coverage ceases 3 residues before the CDR3 finishes, and the germline J gene fills in the end. J is TRBJ1-1 and V is TRBV19; TRBD1 might be the D (6 bases). V was shortened by 5 bases and J by 3 bases, with 10 bases between the two germline ends. CDR1 and CDR2 (germline): LNHDA, SQIVND (reference sequence). The CDR3 extends over 13 amino acids. The sequenced CDR3 bases are TGTGCCAGTAGTGCCAGGGGTCACACTGAA. Amino acids: CASSARGHTE. The full CDR3 protein reads CASSARGHTEAFF.

Concerning this clone itself: The sequenced fragment ends 3 residues before the CDR3 boundary, so the rest is inferred from the germline J gene. The chain is built from TRBV18 and TRBJ1-2, with TRBD1 identical over 7 bases. Germline V CDR1 and CDR2: KGHSH, LQKENI. The CDR3 consists of 15 residues. The covered CDR3 bases are TGTGCCAGCTCACCAGACAGGGTTAGCGCCTACGAC. Translation: CASSPDRVSAYD. The whole CDR3 sequence is CASSPDRVSAYDYTF. Full variable domain (missing parts from reference TRBV18 and TRBJ1-2): NAGVMQNPRHLVRRRGQEARLRCSPMKGHSHVYWYRQLPEEGLKFMVYLQKENIIDESGMPKERFSAEFPKEGPSILRIQQVVRGDSAAYFCASSPDRVSAYDYTFGSGTRLTVV.

In the case of this clone: The read ends 3 residues early relative to the CDR3; the germline J gene fills the gap. This chain joins TRBV6-2 or TRBV6-3 and TRBJ2-4, with a possible D match to TRBD1 (6 bases). CDR3 length: 12 amino acids. Germline V gene sequence: CDR1 MNHEY, CDR2 SVGEGT. The CDR3: CASQDSPYGQYF. Incomplete CDR3 DNA: TGTGCCAGCCAGGACAGCCCTTATGGT.

Partial CDR3 DNA: TGCAGTGCTACGGTACCAACCGAGACC. Its translation: CSATVPTET. The whole CDR3 is CSATVPTETQYF. The V call is TRBV20-1, the J call TRBJ2-5; D is undetermined. Coverage ceases 3 residues before the CDR3 finishes, and the germline J gene fills in the end. The CDR3 loop spans 12 amino acids. Germline values: CDR1 DFQATT, CDR2 SNEGSKA (reference sequence). Deletions cut 4 bases from V and 5 bases from J, with 11 bases between.

About this clone itself: From the germline J gene comes the end of the CDR3, since the read stops 3 residues before it. The V call is TRBV20-1, the J call TRBJ1-2; TRBD1 is a possible D gene (6 bases). The germline V gene has CDR1 DFQATT and CDR2 SNEGSKA (reference sequence). The CDR3 consists of 12 residues. The CDR3 loop is CSAHLQGWGYTF. CDR3 DNA (partial): TGCAGTGCTCATCTTCAGGGGTGGGGC.

Notes on this clone: The read ends 3 residues before the CDR3 terminus; that terminus is restored from the germline J gene. The J gene is TRBJ2-1, the V gene TRBV7-8; 10 bases line up with TRBD2. The germline CDR1 and CDR2 sequences are SGHVS and FQNEAQ. The junction had 4 bases not matched to a gene; V was cut back by 5 bases and J by 9 bases. The CDR3 is made up of 13 amino acids. This chain's CDR3 is CASSPSGGGEQFF. The covered CDR3 bases are TGTGCCAGCAGCCCTAGCGGGGGAGGTGAG.

In regard to this clone: The read terminates 3 residues ahead of where the CDR3 ends, so the germline J gene completes it. This chain uses TRBV18 with TRBJ2-4; 10 positions agree with TRBD1. The CDR3 has 15 amino acids. Germline V gives CDR1 KGHSH, CDR2 LQKENI. This CDR3 is CASSQDRGNTYGQYF. The DNA read from the CDR3 is TGTGCCAGCTCACAGGACAGGGGGAACACTTATGGT.

In regard to this clone: Read sequence stops 3 residues before the CDR3 end, and the germline J gene provides the missing end. The V call is TRBV30, the J call TRBJ1-1; D is ambiguous. Germline V gene sequence: CDR1 GTSNPN, CDR2 SVGIG (reference sequence). The CDR3 spans 13 residues. Trimming pared 2 bases from V and 1 base from J, leaving 8 bases between. Here the CDR3 reads CAWSLAPNTEAFF. The part of the CDR3 DNA that was read is TGTGCCTGGAGTCTCGCGCCGAACACTGAA.

Comment on this clone: The CDR3 extends 3 residues past the end of the read, so its final part is completed from the germline J gene. The chain combines TRBV28 with TRBJ2-1, with 9 bases identical to TRBD2. Trimming cost V 4 bases and J 6 bases; bases outside gene matches: 13. The CDR3 is made up of 17 amino acids. CDR1 MDHEN and CDR2 SYDVKM come from the germline V gene. CDR3 sequence reads: CASSSQPQAGGRNEQFF. The covered CDR3 bases are TGTGCCAGCAGTTCCCAACCTCAAGCGGGAGGCCGCAATGAG.

The CDR3 DNA, read in part, is TGTGCCAACATTAAAGGCCATAATGAAAAA. As protein: CANIKGHNEK. The whole CDR3 reads CANIKGHNEKLFF. The chain has TRBV2 and TRBJ1-4; no definite D call. Coverage ceases 3 residues before the CDR3 finishes, and the germline J gene fills in the end. Trimming removed 10 bases from V and 4 bases from J, with 13 bases in between. Germline CDR1 is SNHLY and CDR2 is FYNNEI. This CDR3 is 13 amino acids long.

CDR3 bases read: TGTGCCAGCAGCGCAGGGACTAATGAG. As protein: CASSAGTNE. The entire CDR3 protein is CASSAGTNEQFF. This chain uses TRBV4-2 with TRBJ2-1; D is perhaps TRBD2 (6 bases). Read data end 3 residues before the CDR3 end; the end is taken from the germline J gene. Trimming took off 5 bases at V and 7 bases at J, with 9 bases between the two ends. The CDR3 extends over 12 amino acids. CDR1 and CDR2 from the germline V gene are LGHNA and YNFKEQ.

Details on this clone: The DNA ends 3 residues before the CDR3 does, and the rest of the CDR3 is filled in from the germline J gene. The V gene is TRBV2, the J gene TRBJ2-7; D uncertain. The CDR3 sequence is 12 residues long. CDR1 is SNHLY and CDR2 is FYNNEI in the germline V gene. Deletions cut 6 bases from V and 5 bases from J, with 11 bases between. The CDR3 bases that were read are TGTGCCAGCAGGCTAGGCTTCCACGAG. Its translation is CASRLGFHE. The full CDR3 reads CASRLGFHEQYF.

Regarding this clone: The observed sequence ends 3 residues before the CDR3 terminus, with the missing tail filled in from the germline J gene. The gene calls are TRBV20-1 and TRBJ1-1; 7 bases align to TRBD1. Germline V gene lookup returns CDR1 DFQATT and CDR2 SNEGSKA (reference sequence). CDR3 length: 16 residues. Germline trimming cut 4 bases from V and 0 bases from J; bases unmatched to any gene: 11. CDR3 bases read: TGCAGTGCTAAAGACAGGGAGAGTTTCATGAACACTGAA. This encodes CSAKDRESFMNTE. The CDR3 as a whole reads CSAKDRESFMNTEAFF.

The CDR3 bases that were read are TGTGCCAGTAGTCTCATACCACAGGAGGCGACTGAA. Translated, it gives CASSLIPQEATE. The complete CDR3 reads CASSLIPQEATEAFF. The chain joins TRBV19 to TRBJ1-1; a weak D match, TRBD1 (5 bases). The missing CDR3 end, 3 residues past where the read stops, is filled in from the germline J gene. This CDR3 contains 15 residues. The germline V gene has CDR1 LNHDA and CDR2 SQIVND (reference sequence). V gave up 5 bases and J gave up 5 bases, with 18 bases separating them.

Points on this clone: The read terminates 3 residues ahead of where the CDR3 ends, so the germline J gene completes it. J is TRBJ2-3 and V is TRBV20-1, with D maybe TRBD2 (6 bases). This CDR3 spans 15 amino acids. The V end was cut by 3 bases, the J end by 2 bases, with 15 bases between. CDR1 DFQATT and CDR2 SNEGSKA come from the germline V gene (reference sequence). The part of the CDR3 DNA that was read is TGCAGTGCTAGCTTCCATGCGGGGCCCACAGATACG. Encoded protein: CSASFHAGPTDT. The whole CDR3 reads CSASFHAGPTDTQYF.

Of note for this clone: The read ends 3 residues shy of where the CDR3 ends; the end is completed using the germline J gene. The chain employs TRBV30 and TRBJ2-2, with D possibly being TRBD1 (5 bases). Germline lookup yields CDR1 GTSNPN and CDR2 SVGIG (reference sequence). V lost 3 bases, J lost 4 bases, and 12 bases lay in between. There are 14 residues in the CDR3. The CDR3 protein is CAWRPRQSTGELFF. CDR3 DNA (partial): TGTGCCTGGAGACCTCGACAGAGCACCGGGGAG. Supplemented by reference TRBV30 and TRBJ2-2, the full variable domain reads SQTIHQWPATLVQPVGSPLSLECTVEGTSNPNLYWYRQAAGRGLQLLFYSVGIGQISSEVPQNLSASRPQDRQFILSSKKLLLSDSGFYLCAWRPRQSTGELFFGEGSRLTVL.

Comments on this clone: The read finishes 3 residues shy of the CDR3 end, and the germline J gene is used to complete it. This chain links TRBV23-1 with TRBJ2-7; D perhaps matches TRBD1 (6 bases). TRBV23-1 is an ORF, and what it does is uncertain. This CDR3 is 11 amino acids long. The V end was cut by 8 bases, the J end by 6 bases, with 11 bases between. The covered CDR3 bases are TGCGCCAGCGGCGACAGGATCGAG. It yields the protein CASGDRIE. The full CDR3 protein is CASGDRIEQYF.

A remark on this clone: Read data end 3 residues before the CDR3 end; the end is taken from the germline J gene. The rearrangement joins TRBV6-2 or TRBV6-3 to TRBJ2-2; possible D gene TRBD2, 6 bases. Trimming took off 4 bases at V and 6 bases at J, with 12 bases between the two ends. Germline CDR1 reads MNHEY; CDR2 reads SVGEGT. CDR3 length: 14 residues. CDR3 bases read: TGTGCCAGCAGTTTGTCAGGGACTGCCGGGGAG. Translated, it gives CASSLSGTAGE. The CDR3, in full, reads CASSLSGTAGELFF.

CDR3 sequence reads: CASSIQGSHGELFF. The sequenced CDR3 bases are TGTGCCAGTAGTATACAGGGCAGCCACGGGGAG. The rearrangement uses TRBV19 and TRBJ2-2; D may be TRBD1 (5 bases). The read ends 3 residues early relative to the CDR3; the germline J gene fills the gap. Germline CDR1 is LNHDA and CDR2 is SQIVND (reference sequence). The CDR3 runs to 14 residues. Trimming cost V 2 bases and J 7 bases, with 11 bases left between them. The full variable domain, its missing parts supplied by reference TRBV19 and TRBJ2-2, is DGGITQSPKYLFRKEGQNVTLSCEQNLNHDAMYWYRQDPGQGLRLIYYSQIVNDFQKGDIAEGYSVSREKKESFPLTVTSAQKNPTAFYLCASSIQGSHGELFFGEGSRLTVL.

A note on this clone: From the germline J gene comes the end of the CDR3, since the read stops 3 residues before it. The V and J genes are TRBV30 and TRBJ1-5; no clear D gene. The V end lost 2 bases, the J end lost 4 bases, and 9 bases lay between the germline ends. This CDR3 has 13 residues. The germline CDR1 and CDR2 sequences are GTSNPN and SVGIG (reference sequence). The sequenced CDR3 bases are TGTGCCTGGAGTAACGGAGGGAATCAGCCC. It specifies CAWSNGGNQP. The full CDR3 protein is CAWSNGGNQPQHF.

Remarks on this clone: Relative to the germline gene, one junction end is altered; a read error may explain this. Read sequence stops 3 residues before the CDR3 end, and the germline J gene provides the missing end. This chain uses TRBV7-2 with TRBJ1-1, with D possibly TRBD1 on 5 matching bases. Germline CDR1 and CDR2: SGHTA and FQGNSA. This CDR3 is 15 amino acids long. CDR3 protein: CASSYQPGAGTDAFF. The sequenced CDR3 bases are TGTGCCAGCAGCTACCAACCGGGCGCAGGGACTGAC.

On this clone: The CDR3 end falls 3 residues outside the read, so it is completed with the germline J gene. This chain uses TRBV20-1 with TRBJ1-2; D is possibly TRBD1 (5 bases). The germline CDR1 and CDR2 sequences are DFQATT and SNEGSKA (reference sequence). The CDR3 loop spans 14 amino acids. The V end was cut by 6 bases, the J end by 3 bases, with 17 bases between. The CDR3 sequence is CSAHPPRVDYGYTF. The sequenced CDR3 bases are TGCAGTGCGCATCCCCCCAGGGTTGACTATGGC.

In the case of this clone: The CDR3 end falls 3 residues outside the read, so it is completed with the germline J gene. The chain carries TRBV7-2 and TRBJ1-2; D unclear. CDR1 SGHTA and CDR2 FQGNSA come from the germline V gene. The CDR3 sequence is 13 residues long. The CDR3 region is CASSLTSGRGYTF. The part of the CDR3 DNA that was read is TGTGCCAGCAGCTTGACTAGCGGGAGGGGC.

Regarding this clone: The read ends 3 residues before the CDR3 terminus; that terminus is restored from the germline J gene. The chain links TRBV29-1 to TRBJ2-1; 8 bases fit TRBD2. Per germline, CDR1 SQVTM and CDR2 ANQGSEA. V lost 4 bases, J lost 8 bases, and 7 bases stayed unmatched. The CDR3 is 13 residues long. CDR3 DNA (partial): TGCAGCGTTGTGGCCGGGACTAGTTATGAG. Translated, it gives CSVVAGTSYE. The CDR3 as a whole reads CSVVAGTSYEQFF.

To note about this clone: The CDR3 goes on 3 residues after the read ends, and that part is filled in from the germline J gene. The chain carries TRBV18 and TRBJ2-7, with TRBD1 matching over 9 bases. The V and J ends lost 4 bases and 3 bases, in that order; junction bases with no gene match: 7. CDR1 is KGHSH and CDR2 is LQKENI in the germline V gene. CDR3 size: 15 residues. The DNA read from the CDR3 is TGTGCCAGCTCACGGACAGGGGTAGAAGGCTACGAG. Translation: CASSRTGVEGYE. The CDR3 as a whole reads CASSRTGVEGYEQYF.

Regarding this clone: The read ends 3 residues shy of where the CDR3 ends; the end is completed using the germline J gene. Other DNA sequences in the same sample also yield this CDR3. The chain recombines TRBV20-1 with TRBJ1-2, with D maybe TRBD1 (5 bases). Trimming took 0 bases from V and 1 from J, leaving 15 bases between them. CDR3 length: 16 amino acids. From germline, CDR1 is DFQATT and CDR2 SNEGSKA (reference sequence). The CDR3 bases that were read are TGCAGTGCTAGAGATCGCTCAGGCGGGGGTAACTATGGC. It specifies CSARDRSGGGNYG. The CDR3 in full is CSARDRSGGGNYGYTF.

Regarding this clone: The CDR3 end falls 3 residues outside the read, so it is completed with the germline J gene. This rearrangement joins TRBV7-2 to TRBJ1-1; 7 bases align to TRBD1. The CDR3 sequence is 13 residues long. Germline-derived CDR1 and CDR2 are SGHTA and FQGNSA. This chain's CDR3 is CASSNHGQDRAFF. The covered CDR3 bases are TGTGCCAGCAGCAACCACGGACAGGACAGA.

Concerning this clone: Coverage ceases 3 residues before the CDR3 finishes, and the germline J gene fills in the end. This chain connects TRBV6-4 to TRBJ1-2, with D maybe TRBD1 (6 bases). The CDR3 length is 14 residues. In germline, CDR1 is MRHNA, CDR2 SNTAGT. The germline V and J ends were trimmed by 8 bases and 5 bases, with 18 bases remaining between them. The part of the CDR3 DNA that was read is TGTGCCAGCGAGGCTGGCAGGGGAGGTTATGGC. Protein: CASEAGRGGYG. The entire CDR3 sequence reads CASEAGRGGYGYTF.

As regards this clone: Read coverage stops 3 residues before the CDR3 terminus; the germline J gene supplies the remainder. This chain uses TRBV19 with TRBJ2-2, with TRBD1 matching over 9 bases. This CDR3 comprises 13 residues. The V gene's germline CDR1 is LNHDA and CDR2 SQIVND (reference sequence). The CDR3 protein is CASAGTGNEKLFF. The CDR3 bases that were read are TGTGCCAGTGCCGGGACAGGGAACGAAAAG.

As for this clone: The read terminates 3 residues ahead of where the CDR3 ends, so the germline J gene completes it. The V and J genes are TRBV7-3 and TRBJ2-3; 10 bases match TRBD1. The CDR3 consists of 13 residues. From germline, CDR1 is SGHTA and CDR2 FQGTGA. The CDR3 bases that were read are TGTGCCAGCAGCGCGGACAGGGGGGAGACG. It is translated as CASSADRGET. The whole CDR3 is CASSADRGETQYF.